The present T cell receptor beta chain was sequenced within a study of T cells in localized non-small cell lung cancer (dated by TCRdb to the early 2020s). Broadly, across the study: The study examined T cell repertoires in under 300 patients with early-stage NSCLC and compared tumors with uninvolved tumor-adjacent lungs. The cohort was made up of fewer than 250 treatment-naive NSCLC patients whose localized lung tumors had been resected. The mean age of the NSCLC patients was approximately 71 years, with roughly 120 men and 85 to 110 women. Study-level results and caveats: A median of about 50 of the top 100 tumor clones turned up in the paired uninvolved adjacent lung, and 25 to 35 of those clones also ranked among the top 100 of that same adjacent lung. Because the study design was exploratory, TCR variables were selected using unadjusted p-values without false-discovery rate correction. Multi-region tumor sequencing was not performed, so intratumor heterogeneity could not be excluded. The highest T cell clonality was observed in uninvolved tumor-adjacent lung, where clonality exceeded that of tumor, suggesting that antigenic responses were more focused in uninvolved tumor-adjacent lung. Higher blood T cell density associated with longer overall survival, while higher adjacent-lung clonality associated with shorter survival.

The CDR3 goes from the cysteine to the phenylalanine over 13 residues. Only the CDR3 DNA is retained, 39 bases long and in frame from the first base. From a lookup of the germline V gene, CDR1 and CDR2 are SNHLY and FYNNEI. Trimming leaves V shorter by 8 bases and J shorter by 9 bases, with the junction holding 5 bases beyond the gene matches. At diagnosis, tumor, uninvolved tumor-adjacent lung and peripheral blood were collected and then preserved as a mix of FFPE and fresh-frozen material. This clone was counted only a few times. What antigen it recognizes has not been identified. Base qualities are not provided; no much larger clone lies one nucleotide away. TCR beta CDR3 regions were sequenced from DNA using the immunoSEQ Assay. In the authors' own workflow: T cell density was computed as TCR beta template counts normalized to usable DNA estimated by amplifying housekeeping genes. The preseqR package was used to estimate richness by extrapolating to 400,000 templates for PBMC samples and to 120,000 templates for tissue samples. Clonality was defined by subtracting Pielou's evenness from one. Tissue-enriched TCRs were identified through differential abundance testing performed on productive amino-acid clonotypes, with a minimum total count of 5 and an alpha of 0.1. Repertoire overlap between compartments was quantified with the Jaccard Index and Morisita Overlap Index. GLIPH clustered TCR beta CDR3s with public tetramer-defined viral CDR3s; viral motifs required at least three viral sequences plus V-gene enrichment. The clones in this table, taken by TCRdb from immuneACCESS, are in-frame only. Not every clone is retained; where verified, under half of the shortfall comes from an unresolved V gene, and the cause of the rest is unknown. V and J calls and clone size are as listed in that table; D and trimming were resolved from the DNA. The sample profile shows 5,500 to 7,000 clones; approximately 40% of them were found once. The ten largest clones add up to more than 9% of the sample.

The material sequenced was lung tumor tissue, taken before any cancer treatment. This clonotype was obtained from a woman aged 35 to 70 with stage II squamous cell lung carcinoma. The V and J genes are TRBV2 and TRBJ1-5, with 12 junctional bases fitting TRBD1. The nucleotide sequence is TGTGCCAGCGGGACAGGGGGCTTGGGGCCCCAGCATTTT. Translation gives CASGTGGLGPQHF.